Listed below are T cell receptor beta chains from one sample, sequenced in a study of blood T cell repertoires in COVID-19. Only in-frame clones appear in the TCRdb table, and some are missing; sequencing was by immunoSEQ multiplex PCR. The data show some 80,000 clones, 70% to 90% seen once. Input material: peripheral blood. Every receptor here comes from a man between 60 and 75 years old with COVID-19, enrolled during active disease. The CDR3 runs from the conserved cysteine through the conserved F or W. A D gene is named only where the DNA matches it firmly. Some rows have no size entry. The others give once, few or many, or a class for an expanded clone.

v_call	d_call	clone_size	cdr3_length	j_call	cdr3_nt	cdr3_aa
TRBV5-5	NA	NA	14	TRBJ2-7	TGTGCCAGCAGCTTGGACAGGTCCGACTACGAGCAGTACTTC	CASSLDRSDYEQYF
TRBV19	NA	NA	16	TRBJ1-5	TGTGCCAGTAGTGTAACTCCTCCTTTTAGCAATCAGCCCCAGCATTTT	CASSVTPPFSNQPQHF
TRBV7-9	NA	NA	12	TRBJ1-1	TGTGCCAGCAGCCAGGACAGTGCTCGAGCTTTCTTT	CASSQDSARAFF
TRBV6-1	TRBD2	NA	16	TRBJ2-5	TGTGCCAGCAGTGTCGATAGCGGGGGGGCTTTAGAGACCCAGTACTTC	CASSVDSGGALETQYF
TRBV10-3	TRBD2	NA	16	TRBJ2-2	TGTGCCATCAGTCCCCCGGGACTACCCGGGGTCGGGGAGCTGTTTTTT	CAISPPGLPGVGELFF
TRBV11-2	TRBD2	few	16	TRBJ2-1	TGTGCCAGCAGCTTAGACTCTAGCGGGAGGGCCGCTGAGCAGTTCTTC	CASSLDSSGRAAEQFF
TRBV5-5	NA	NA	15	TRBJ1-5	TGTGCCAGCAGCTCCTTCGCCGGCGGGAGTCAGCCCCAGCATTTT	CASSSFAGGSQPQHF
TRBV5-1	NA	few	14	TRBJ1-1	TGCGCCAGCCAGACAGCCATCGGGAACACTGAAGCTTTCTTT	CASQTAIGNTEAFF
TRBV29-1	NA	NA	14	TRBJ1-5	TGCAGCGTTGAAGACCCCGGGTCGGGTCAGCCCCAGCATTTT	CSVEDPGSGQPQHF
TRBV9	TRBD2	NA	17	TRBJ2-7	TGTGCCAGCAGCGTCCTACCCGGGACTAGCGGGACCTACGAGCAGTACTTC	CASSVLPGTSGTYEQYF
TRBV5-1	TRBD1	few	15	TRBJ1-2	TGCGCCAGCAGCCGGATAGGGGGCAGGCATTATGGCTACACCTTC	CASSRIGGRHYGYTF
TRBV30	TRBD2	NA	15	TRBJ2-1	TGTGCCTGGAGTCGGACTAGCGGATGGGTCAATGAGCAGTTCTTC	CAWSRTSGWVNEQFF
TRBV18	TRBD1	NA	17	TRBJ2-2	TGTGCCAGCCCCAAGCCGGGACAGGGGGTAAACACCGGGGAGCTGTTTTTT	CASPKPGQGVNTGELFF
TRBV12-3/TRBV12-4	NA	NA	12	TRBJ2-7	TGTGCCAGCGGGTTCAGCTACGGGGGGCAGTACTTC	CASGFSYGGQYF
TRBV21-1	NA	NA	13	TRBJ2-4	TGTGCCAGCAGCAAAGGGGGAGAAAACATTCAGTACTTC	CASSKGGENIQYF
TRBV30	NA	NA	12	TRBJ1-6	TGTGCCTGGTTGACTTGGGGCTCACCCCTCCACTTT	CAWLTWGSPLHF
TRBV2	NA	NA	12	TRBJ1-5	TGTGCCAGCAGACAGGGAGGGGGGTCCCAGCATTTT	CASRQGGGSQHF
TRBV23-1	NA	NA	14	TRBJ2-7	TGCGCCAGCAGTCAACACAGGCCGAACGACGAGCAGTACTTC	CASSQHRPNDEQYF
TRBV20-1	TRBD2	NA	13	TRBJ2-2	TGCAGTGCTAGTGGGACTAGGACCGGGGAGCTGTTTTTT	CSASGTRTGELFF
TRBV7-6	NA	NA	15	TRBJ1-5	TGTGCCAGCAGCTTAGTGCCCGGGTTAGGTCAGCCCCAGCATTTT	CASSLVPGLGQPQHF
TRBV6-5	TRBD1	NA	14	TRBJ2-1	TGTGCCAGCAGTTCGGGACAGATCAACAATGAGCAGTTCTTC	CASSSGQINNEQFF
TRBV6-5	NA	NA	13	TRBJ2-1	TGTGCCAGCAGGAATACCGACTTGAATGAGCAGTTCTTC	CASRNTDLNEQFF
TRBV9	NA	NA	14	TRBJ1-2	TGTGCCAGCAGCGAGGGGATGCCGCCGAATGGCTACACCTTC	CASSEGMPPNGYTF
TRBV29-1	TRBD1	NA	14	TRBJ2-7	TGCAGCGTTTCGCCCGGGACAGGTGTATCCGAGCAGTACTTC	CSVSPGTGVSEQYF